These 9 T cell receptor beta chains originate from one sample sequenced in a study of cytomegalovirus exposure and HLA in healthy donors. Primers: 60 Vbeta forward and 13 Jbeta reverse. TCRdb's table, derived via immunoSEQ multiplex PCR, lists solely in-frame clones and lacks some. The sample has roughly 84,000 clones, 60% to 85% seen once; the top ten hold approximately 6%. What was sequenced was PBMCs. These receptors all come from a male donor in good health and CMV-seropositive.

The table lists this clone with a count of one. The chain links TRBV9 to TRBJ2-3; tentative D call: TRBD2 (5 bases). The CDR3 spans 14 residues. V lost 0 bases to trimming and J lost 0 bases, with 5 bases between them. Germline V gives CDR1 SGDLS, CDR2 YYNGEE. CDR3 amino acids: CASSVGTSTDTQYF. CDR3 DNA: TGTGCCAGCAGCGTAGGGACTAGCACAGATACGCAGTATTTT.

In nucleotides, the CDR3 is TGTGCCAGCAGCGGGACTTTTAATTCACCCCTCCACTTT. This sequence encodes CASSGTFNSPLHF. J is TRBJ1-6 and V is TRBV2; TRBD1 might be the D (5 bases). Deletions cut 6 bases from V and 6 bases from J, with 9 bases between. Germline CDR1 SNHLY, CDR2 FYNNEI. This CDR3 is 13 amino acids long.

This chain connects TRBV6-4 to TRBJ2-1; D gene uncertain. V lost 2 bases, J lost 2 bases, and 13 bases lay in between. The CDR3 consists of 16 residues. Germline V gene sequence: CDR1 MRHNA, CDR2 SNTAGT. The CDR3 DNA follows: TGTGCCAGCAGTGACAATAGCATAAACACCTACAATGAGCAGTTCTTC. Protein product: CASSDNSINTYNEQFF.

This chain uses TRBV5-1 with TRBJ1-1; 7 bases are shared with TRBD1. Germline assignment: CDR1 SGHRS and CDR2 YFSETQ. J lost 4 bases, V lost 4 bases, and 10 bases had no gene match. The CDR3 totals 15 residues. The CDR3 DNA sequence: TGCGCCAGCAGCCTCGGAGGACAGGAAGGCACTGAAGCTTTCTTT. Amino acids: CASSLGGQEGTEAFF.

The chain has TRBV27 and TRBJ2-7; D is undetermined. The germline V gene encodes CDR1 MNHEY and CDR2 SMNVEV (reference sequence). The CDR3 runs 13 residues. V was cut by 3 bases and J by 4 bases, with 10 bases left in between. CDR3 sequence: CASSLGIWYEQYF. CDR3 in DNA: TGTGCCAGCAGTTTGGGCATTTGGTACGAGCAGTACTTC.

V gene TRBV4-2 combines with J gene TRBJ1-2, with unresolved D. With 1 base removed from V and 1 base from J, the gap between germline ends came to 10 bases. Germline V gene lookup returns CDR1 LGHNA and CDR2 YNFKEQ. The CDR3 consists of 15 residues. The CDR3 DNA reads as TGTGCCAGCAGCCAAGTAGACGGGGTTAACTATGGCTACACCTTC. It translates to CASSQVDGVNYGYTF.

This clone has a handful of counts. The gene calls are TRBV11-3 and TRBJ2-3; 9 bases agree with TRBD2. The CDR3 is 15 residues long. The V segment lost 6 bases and the J segment 6 bases; nucleotides outside the gene matches: 10. The germline CDR1 and CDR2 sequences are SGHNT and YENEEA. The CDR3 nucleotides read TGTGCCAGCAGTTCGATTCTAGCGGGATTCGATACGCAGTATTTT. Amino acid sequence: CASSSILAGFDTQYF.

The chain has TRBV11-1 and TRBJ2-1; 10 bases map to TRBD2. Trimming cost V 6 bases and J 1 base; bases outside gene matches: 15. The CDR3 extends over 19 amino acids. CDR1 is SGHAT and CDR2 is FQDESV in the germline V gene (reference sequence). CDR3 sequence: CASRPGLALGGRSYNEQFF. CDR3 bases: TGTGCCAGCAGACCGGGACTAGCGCTTGGAGGGAGGTCCTACAATGAGCAGTTCTTC.

This sequence joins TRBV7-9 and TRBJ1-2; no definite D call. The CDR3 spans 12 residues. Trimming shortened V by 3 bases and J by 8 bases, and 10 bases separated the two germline ends. The germline gives CDR1 SEHNR, CDR2 FQNEAQ (reference sequence). The CDR3 here is CASSFGLSGYTF. DNA for the CDR3: TGTGCCAGCAGCTTTGGCCTCTCCGGCTACACCTTC.